This TCR beta chain was documented in a study of control samples from healthy donors and cancer patients. The table came from immunoSEQ multiplex PCR; TCRdb's copy has only in-frame clones and leaves some out. The data contain some 65,000 clones, 84% of them singletons. Trimming left V 0 bases short and J 0 bases short, with 20 bases between. The V gene's germline CDR1 is KGHDR and CDR2 SFDVKD. There are 20 residues in the CDR3. The sequencing input was PBMCs. This chain uses TRBV24-1 with TRBJ2-1, with D unclear. The TCR was taken from a woman between 45 and 65 years old with lung cancer. Here the CDR3 reads CATSDLVEGPKLHSYNEQFF. The CDR3 coding sequence is TGTGCCACCAGTGATTTGGTGGAAGGACCGAAACTACACTCCTACAATGAGCAGTTCTTC.